These 13 T cell receptor beta chains were sequenced from one sample in a study of vaccination effects on CD4 cells after COVID-19. Here immunoSEQ multiplex PCR was the method, and the copy in TCRdb shows in-frame clones only, minus some. The table shows just under 60,000 clones, with around 78% occurring only once. No antigens are known for them. After expansion with viral peptide pools in the ViraFEST assay, antigen-specific CD4+ T cells were sequenced. Subsequent to a culture period of about ten days, CD4+ T cells were isolated. Of the BNT162b2 and mRNA-1273 vaccines, participants received two doses of one or the other. Sequenced here: CD4+ T cells from PBMCs cultured with HCoV-OC43 spike peptides, sampled after COVID-19 vaccination. Subset in this sample: HCoV-OC43 spike overlapping peptide pool stimulation. The receptor source for this set is a human donor who received a COVID-19 vaccine.

This sequence joins TRBV21-1 and TRBJ2-1. TRBV21-1 represents a pseudogene. This CDR3 region has 16 residues. The CDR3 protein is CVLRAVGGGGYNEQFF. DNA of the CDR3: TGTGTACTCAGGGCGGTCGGTGGAGGGGGTTACAATGAGCAGTTCTTC.

This clone was observed once. Additional DNA sequences in this sample encode the identical CDR3. V is TRBV12-3 or TRBV12-4 and J is TRBJ1-3; D is uncertain. V was trimmed by 1 base and J by 4 bases, leaving 2 bases between them. The CDR3 runs to 12 residues. The CDR3 spells CASSLVGNTIYF. CDR3 bases: TGTGCCAGCAGTTTAGTCGGAAACACCATATATTTT.

V is TRBV4-3 and J is TRBJ1-2; no reliable D call. With 0 bases removed from V and 4 bases from J, the gap between germline ends came to 12 bases. The CDR3 runs 15 residues. The germline CDR1 and CDR2 sequences are LGHNA and YSLEER. The CDR3 protein is CASSQDRSGSYGYTF. CDR3 nucleotides: TGCGCCAGCAGCCAAGATAGGTCAGGAAGCTATGGCTACACCTTC.

This clone was counted between two and nine times. The chain combines TRBV7-8 with TRBJ2-1, with D possibly being TRBD2 (7 bases). This CDR3 spans 16 amino acids. V was pared by 5 bases and J by 4 bases, with 18 bases between. Per the germline V gene, CDR1 is SGHVS and CDR2 is FQNEAQ. The CDR3 nucleotides are TGTGCCAGCAGCACACGGGGGGCCATCCTTTACAATGAGCAGTTCTTC. It is translated as CASSTRGAILYNEQFF.

V and J are TRBV27 and TRBJ1-4; 8 bases fit TRBD1. The length of the CDR3 is 13 residues. V lost 6 bases and J lost 5; bases outside the gene matches: 2. The germline CDR1 and CDR2 sequences are MNHEY and SMNVEV (reference sequence). In DNA, the CDR3 is TGTGCCAGCAGACGACAGGGGAATGAAAAACTGTTTTTT. Translation gives CASRRQGNEKLFF. The full variable domain, completed using reference TRBV27 and TRBJ1-4, is EAQVTQNPRYLITVTGKKLTVTCSQNMNHEYMSWYRQDPGLGLRQIYYSMNVEVTDKGDVPEGYKVSRKEKRNFPLILESPSPNQTSLYFCASRRQGNEKLFFGSGTQLSVL.

The V call is TRBV27, the J call TRBJ1-6, with no clear D. The V gene lost 6 bases and the J gene lost 10 bases, with 10 bases spanning the gap. Germline V gene lookup returns CDR1 MNHEY and CDR2 SMNVEV (reference sequence). The CDR3 sequence is 12 residues long. The CDR3 DNA is TGTGCCAGCAGCCAAGGCCCCTCACCCCTCCACTTT. Its translation: CASSQGPSPLHF.

The genes are TRBV28 and TRBJ1-5; a weak D match, TRBD1 (6 bases). In germline, CDR1 is MDHEN, CDR2 SYDVKM. The CDR3 covers 17 residues. V dropped 3 bases and J dropped 0 bases, with 15 bases sitting between them. CDR3 nucleotide sequence: TGTGCCAGCAGTTTCCCCGGGACAAAGTATAGCAATCAGCCCCAGCATTTT. Translating gives CASSFPGTKYSNQPQHF.

V is TRBV2 and J is TRBJ2-7; D call uncertain. V lost 2 bases, J lost 6 bases, and 5 bases lay in between. The CDR3 is 11 amino acids. Looked up from germline, CDR1 is SNHLY and CDR2 is FYNNEI. This chain's CDR3 is CASSELSEQYV. The DNA for the CDR3 is TGTGCCAGCAGTGAACTATCCGAGCAGTACGTC.

The chain has TRBV6-5 and TRBJ1-2, with 7 bases that match TRBD1. The CDR3 totals 15 residues. Germline V gene sequence: CDR1 MNHEY, CDR2 SVGAGI. The junction had 10 bases not matched to a gene; V was cut back by 5 bases and J by 4 bases. CDR3 loop: CASSNGAGGSYGYTF. CDR3 in DNA: TGTGCCAGCAGTAATGGGGCAGGGGGTAGCTATGGCTACACCTTC.

The chain uses TRBV4-1 and TRBJ1-2; D might be TRBD1 (5 bases). The CDR3 runs 16 residues. Trimming took 4 bases from V and 1 from J, leaving 16 bases between them. Germline CDR1 reads MGHRA; CDR2 reads YSYEKL. CDR3 in amino acids: CASSLGAKVINYGYTF. The CDR3 DNA reads TGCGCCAGCAGCCTAGGGGCCAAGGTAATTAACTATGGCTACACCTTC.

The V gene is TRBV19, the J gene TRBJ2-5, with no clear D. The CDR3 covers 13 residues. V was shortened by 1 base and J by 5 bases, with 8 bases between the two germline ends. The V gene's germline CDR1 is LNHDA and CDR2 SQIVND (reference sequence). The CDR3 coding sequence is TGTGCCAGTAGTATAGTCGGTGGGGAGACCCAGTACTTC. It encodes CASSIVGGETQYF.

This clone was observed a handful of times. The CDR3 sequence: CASRDLGTGAGNTIYF. Written as DNA, the CDR3 is TGTGCCAGCAGAGACCTCGGGACAGGGGCTGGAAACACCATATATTTT. The chain links TRBV2 to TRBJ1-3, with 10 nucleotides matching TRBD1. V lost 6 bases, J lost 2 bases, and 7 bases stayed unmatched. Per germline, CDR1 SNHLY and CDR2 FYNNEI. The CDR3 is 16 amino acids. The whole variable domain, filled in from reference TRBV2 and TRBJ1-3, reads EPEVTQTPSHQVTQMGQEVILRCVPISNHLYFYWYRQILGQKVEFLVSFYNNEISEKSEIFDDQFSVERPDGSNFTLKIRSTKLEDSAMYFCASRDLGTGAGNTIYFGEGSWLTVV.

The gene calls are TRBV11-2 and TRBJ1-4; D remains unclear. The CDR3 totals 15 residues. Germline CDR1 is SGHAT and CDR2 is FQNNGV. V lost 5 bases, J lost 3 bases, and 13 bases lay in between. The CDR3 here is CASSVTRSANEKLFF. The CDR3 DNA reads as TGTGCCAGCAGCGTGACCCGGAGCGCTAATGAAAAACTGTTTTTT.